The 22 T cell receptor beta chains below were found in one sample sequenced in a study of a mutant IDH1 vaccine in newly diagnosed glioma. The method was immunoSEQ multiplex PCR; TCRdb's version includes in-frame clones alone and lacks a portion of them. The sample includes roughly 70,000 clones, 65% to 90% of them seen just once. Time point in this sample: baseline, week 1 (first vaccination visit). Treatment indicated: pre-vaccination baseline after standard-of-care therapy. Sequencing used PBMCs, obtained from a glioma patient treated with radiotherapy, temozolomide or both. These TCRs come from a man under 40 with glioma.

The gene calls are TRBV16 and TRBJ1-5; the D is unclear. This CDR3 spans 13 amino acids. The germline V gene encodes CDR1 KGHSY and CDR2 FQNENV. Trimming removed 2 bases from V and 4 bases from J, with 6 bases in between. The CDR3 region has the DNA TGTGCCAGCAGCCAACAGGAGAATCAGCCCCAGCATTTT. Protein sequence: CASSQQENQPQHF.

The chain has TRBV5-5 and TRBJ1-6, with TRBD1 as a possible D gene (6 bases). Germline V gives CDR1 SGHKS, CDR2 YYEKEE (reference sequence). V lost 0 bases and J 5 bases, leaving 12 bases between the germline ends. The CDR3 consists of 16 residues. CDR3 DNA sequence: TGTGCCAGCAGCTTGGTTCAGGGGATACATAATTCACCCCTCCACTTT. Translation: CASSLVQGIHNSPLHF.

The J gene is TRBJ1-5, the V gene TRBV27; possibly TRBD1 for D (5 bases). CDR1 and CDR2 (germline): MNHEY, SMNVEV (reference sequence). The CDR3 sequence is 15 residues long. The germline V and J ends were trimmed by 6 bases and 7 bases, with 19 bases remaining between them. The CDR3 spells CASSTLQVPGQPQHF. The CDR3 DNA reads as TGTGCCAGCAGCACGCTACAGGTCCCGGGGCAGCCCCAGCATTTT.

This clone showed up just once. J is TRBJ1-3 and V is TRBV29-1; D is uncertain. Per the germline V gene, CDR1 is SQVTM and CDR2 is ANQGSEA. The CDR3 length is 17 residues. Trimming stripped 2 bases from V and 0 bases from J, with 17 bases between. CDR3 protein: CSVESYSRASSGNTIYF. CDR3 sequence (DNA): TGCAGCGTTGAATCCTACTCCCGGGCCTCCTCTGGAAACACCATATATTTT.

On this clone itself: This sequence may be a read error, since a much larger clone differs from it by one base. CDR3 sequence: CASSFSSSYEQYF. Here the CDR3 DNA reads TGTGCCAGCAGCTTTAGTAGCTCCTACGAGCAGTACTTC. The rearrangement links TRBV7-2 to TRBJ2-7; D not resolved. V dropped 3 bases and J dropped 0 bases, with 6 bases sitting between them. The CDR3 extends over 13 amino acids. Per germline, CDR1 SGHTA and CDR2 FQGNSA. Supplemented by reference TRBV7-2 and TRBJ2-7, the full variable domain reads GAGVSQSPSNKVTEKGKDVELRCDPISGHTALYWYRQSLGQGLEFLIYFQGNSAPDKSGLPSDRFSAERTGGSVSTLTIQRTQQEDSAVYLCASSFSSSYEQYFGPGTRLTVT.

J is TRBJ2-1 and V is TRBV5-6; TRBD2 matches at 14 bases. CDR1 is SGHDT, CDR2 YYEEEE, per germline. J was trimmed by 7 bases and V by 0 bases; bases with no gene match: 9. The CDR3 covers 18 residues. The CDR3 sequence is CASSLGLAGGRRRNEQFF. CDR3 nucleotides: TGTGCCAGCAGCTTGGGACTAGCGGGGGGGAGAAGACGGAATGAGCAGTTCTTC.

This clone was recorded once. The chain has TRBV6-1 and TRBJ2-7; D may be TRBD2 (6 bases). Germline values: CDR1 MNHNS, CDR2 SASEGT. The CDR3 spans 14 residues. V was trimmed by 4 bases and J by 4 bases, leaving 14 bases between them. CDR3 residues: CASSGGGSRYEQYF. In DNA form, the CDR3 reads TGTGCCAGCAGTGGTGGGGGGAGCAGGTACGAGCAGTACTTC.

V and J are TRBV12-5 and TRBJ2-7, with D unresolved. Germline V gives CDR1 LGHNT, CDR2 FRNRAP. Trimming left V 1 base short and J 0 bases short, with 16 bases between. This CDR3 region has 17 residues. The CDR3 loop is CASGLAPLQALSYEQYF. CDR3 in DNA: TGTGCTAGTGGTTTGGCACCCCTCCAGGCTCTCTCCTACGAGCAGTACTTC.

The CDR3 region is CASSQDGPGAQPQHF. CDR3 sequence (DNA): TGCGCCAGCAGCCAAGATGGTCCGGGGGCTCAGCCCCAGCATTTT. The gene calls are TRBV4-1 and TRBJ1-5; TRBD1 is a possible D gene (6 bases). Germline V gives CDR1 MGHRA, CDR2 YSYEKL. This CDR3 comprises 15 residues. V was shortened by 0 bases and J by 6 bases, with 12 bases between the two germline ends.

The CDR3 loop is CASRGSGQHYGYTF. The CDR3 coding sequence is TGTGCCAGCCGTGGGTCAGGACAGCACTATGGCTACACCTTC. The chain employs TRBV19 and TRBJ1-2, with D perhaps matching TRBD1 (6 bases). Germline V CDR1 and CDR2: LNHDA, SQIVND (reference sequence). V shed 9 bases and J shed 3 bases, with 17 bases lying between them. The CDR3 runs 14 residues.

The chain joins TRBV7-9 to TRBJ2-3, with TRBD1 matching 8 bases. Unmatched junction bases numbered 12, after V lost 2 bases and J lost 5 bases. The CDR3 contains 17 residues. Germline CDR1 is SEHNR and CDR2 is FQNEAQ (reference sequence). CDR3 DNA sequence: TGTGCCAGCAGCTTAAATCGAGAAACAGGGGGAGTAGATACGCAGTATTTT. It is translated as CASSLNRETGGVDTQYF.

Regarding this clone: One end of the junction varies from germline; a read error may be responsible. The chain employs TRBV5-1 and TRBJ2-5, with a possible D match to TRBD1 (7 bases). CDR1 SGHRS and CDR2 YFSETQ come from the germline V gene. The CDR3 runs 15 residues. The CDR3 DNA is TGCGCCAGCACCTTGTTAGACAGGGAGGTACAGACCCAGTACTTC. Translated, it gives CASTLLDREVQTQYF.

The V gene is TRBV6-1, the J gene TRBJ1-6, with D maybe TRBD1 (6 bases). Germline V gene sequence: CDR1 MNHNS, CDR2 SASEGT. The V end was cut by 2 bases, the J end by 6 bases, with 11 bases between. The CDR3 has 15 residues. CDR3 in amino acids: CASSEHDRSNSPLHF. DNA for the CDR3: TGTGCCAGCAGTGAACATGACAGGAGTAATTCACCCCTCCACTTT.

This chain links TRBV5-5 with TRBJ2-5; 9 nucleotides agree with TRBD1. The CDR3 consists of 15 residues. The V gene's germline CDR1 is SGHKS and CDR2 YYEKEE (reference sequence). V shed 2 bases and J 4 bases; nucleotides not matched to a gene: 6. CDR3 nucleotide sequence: TGTGCCAGCAGCTTATATACAGGGGGCACAGAGACCCAGTACTTC. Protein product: CASSLYTGGTETQYF.

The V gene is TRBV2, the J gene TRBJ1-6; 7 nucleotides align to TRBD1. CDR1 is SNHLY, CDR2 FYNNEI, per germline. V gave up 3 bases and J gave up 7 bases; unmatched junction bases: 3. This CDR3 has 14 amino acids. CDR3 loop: CASSDDRANSPLHF. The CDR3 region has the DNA TGTGCCAGCAGTGATGACAGGGCAAATTCACCCCTCCACTTT.

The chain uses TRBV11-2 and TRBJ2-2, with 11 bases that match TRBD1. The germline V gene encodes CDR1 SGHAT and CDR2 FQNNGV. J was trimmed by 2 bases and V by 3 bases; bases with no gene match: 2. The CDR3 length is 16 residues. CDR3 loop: CASSFGTGGNTGELFF. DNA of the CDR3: TGTGCCAGCAGCTTCGGGACAGGGGGAAACACCGGGGAGCTGTTTTTT.

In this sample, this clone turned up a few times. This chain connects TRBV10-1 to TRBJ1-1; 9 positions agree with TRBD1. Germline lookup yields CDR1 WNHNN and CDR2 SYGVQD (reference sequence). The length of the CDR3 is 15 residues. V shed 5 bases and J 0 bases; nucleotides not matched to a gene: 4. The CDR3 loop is CASSYGTGLNTEAFF. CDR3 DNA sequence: TGCGCCAGCAGTTACGGGACAGGGCTGAACACTGAAGCTTTCTTT.

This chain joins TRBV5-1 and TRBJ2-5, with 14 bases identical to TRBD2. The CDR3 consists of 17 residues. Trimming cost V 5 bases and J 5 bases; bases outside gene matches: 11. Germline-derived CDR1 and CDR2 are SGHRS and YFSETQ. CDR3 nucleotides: TGCGCCAGCAGTAAAGGACTAGCGGGGGGAACGAAGGAGACCCAGTACTTC. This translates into CASSKGLAGGTKETQYF.

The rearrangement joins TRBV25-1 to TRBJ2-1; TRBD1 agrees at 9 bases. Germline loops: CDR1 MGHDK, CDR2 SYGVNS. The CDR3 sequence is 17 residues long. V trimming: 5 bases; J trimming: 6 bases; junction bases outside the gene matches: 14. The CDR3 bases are TGTGCCAGCAGTATTCTCCTCGACAGGGGGTTTATCAATGAGCAGTTCTTC. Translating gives CASSILLDRGFINEQFF. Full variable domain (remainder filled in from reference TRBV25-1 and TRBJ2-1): EADIYQTPRYLVIGTGKKITLECSQTMGHDKMYWYQQDPGMELHLIHYSYGVNSTEKGDLSSESTVSRIRTEHFPLTLESARPSHTSQYLCASSILLDRGFINEQFFGPGTRLTVL.

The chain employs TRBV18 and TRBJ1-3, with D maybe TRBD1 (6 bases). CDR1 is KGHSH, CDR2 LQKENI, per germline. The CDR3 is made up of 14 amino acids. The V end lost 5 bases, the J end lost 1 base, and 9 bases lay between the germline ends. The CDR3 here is CASSYGQSGNTIYF. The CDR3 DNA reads TGTGCCAGCTCATACGGACAGTCTGGAAACACCATATATTTT.

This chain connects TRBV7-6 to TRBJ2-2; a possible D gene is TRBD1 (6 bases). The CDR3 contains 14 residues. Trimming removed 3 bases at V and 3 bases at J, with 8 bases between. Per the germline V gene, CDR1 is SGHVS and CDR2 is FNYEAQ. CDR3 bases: TGTGCCAGCAGCTTGGCAGGGGACACCGGGGAGCTGTTTTTT. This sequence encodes CASSLAGDTGELFF.

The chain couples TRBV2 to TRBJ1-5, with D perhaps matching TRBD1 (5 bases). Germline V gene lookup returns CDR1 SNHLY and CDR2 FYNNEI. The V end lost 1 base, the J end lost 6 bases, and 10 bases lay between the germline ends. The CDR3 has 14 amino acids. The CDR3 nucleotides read TGTGCCAGCAGTGAAGGGGGGGTGGGTCAGCCCCAGCATTTT. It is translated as CASSEGGVGQPQHF. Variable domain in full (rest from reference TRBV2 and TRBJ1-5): EPEVTQTPSHQVTQMGQEVILRCVPISNHLYFYWYRQILGQKVEFLVSFYNNEISEKSEIFDDQFSVERPDGSNFTLKIRSTKLEDSAMYFCASSEGGVGQPQHFGDGTRLSIL.